This entry lists 7 T cell receptor beta chains sequenced from one sample in a study of OX40 agonist ivuxolimab in advanced cancers. The method was the immunoSEQ multiplex PCR assay. Held by TCRdb, this immuneACCESS table contains in-frame sequences only and omits some clones. Under half of the omission traces to an unresolved V gene where checked; the cause of the rest is unknown. This sample comprises tens of thousands of clones, 85% to 95% of them detected only once. Together, the top ten hold around 21% of the sample. Specimen: CD4+ or CD8+ T cells sorted from blood, collected in a trial of the OX40 agonist ivuxolimab. Receptors were obtained from an adult with an advanced solid tumor such as melanoma, head and neck, liver or kidney cancer.

The table lists this clone with a count of one. The V gene is TRBV4-2, the J gene TRBJ1-5, with TRBD1 identical over 7 bases. The junction had 5 bases not matched to a gene; V was cut back by 0 bases and J by 3 bases. This CDR3 region has 16 residues. CDR1 is LGHNA, CDR2 YNFKEQ, per germline. This CDR3 reads CASSQETGVVNQPQHF. The CDR3 DNA is TGTGCCAGCAGCCAAGAAACAGGGGTGGTCAATCAGCCCCAGCATTTT.

This chain links TRBV5-4 with TRBJ2-7; D possibly corresponds to TRBD2 (6 bases). Germline-derived CDR1 and CDR2 are SGHNT and YYREEE (reference sequence). CDR3 length: 14 residues. Trimming pared 4 bases from V and 6 bases from J, leaving 17 bases between. The CDR3 DNA is TGTGCCAGCAGCGACGAGGGACTTGTCCGCGAGCAGTACTTC. This codes for CASSDEGLVREQYF.

The chain links TRBV5-4 to TRBJ1-2; TRBD1 matches 10 bases. The CDR3 totals 16 residues. Trimming cost V 2 bases and J 5 bases; bases outside gene matches: 9. Germline V gives CDR1 SGHNT, CDR2 YYREEE (reference sequence). CDR3: CASSLDRGQTDYGYTF. As DNA, the CDR3 is TGTGCCAGCAGCTTAGACAGGGGGCAGACGGATTATGGCTACACCTTC. The full variable domain, completed using reference TRBV5-4 and TRBJ1-2, is ETGVTQSPTHLIKTRGQQVTLRCSSQSGHNTVSWYQQALGQGPQFIFQYYREEENGRGNFPPRFSGLQFPNYSSELNVNALELDDSALYLCASSLDRGQTDYGYTFGSGTRLTVV.

This chain uses TRBV15 with TRBJ2-5; no clear D gene. Per the germline V gene, CDR1 is LNHNV and CDR2 is YYDKDF (reference sequence). The CDR3 spans 15 residues. The V end was cut by 0 bases, the J end by 1 base, with 9 bases between. In DNA, the CDR3 is TGTGCCACCAGCAGAGATCGAGGCAGCCAAGAGACCCAGTACTTC. It yields the protein CATSRDRGSQETQYF.

The chain recombines TRBV7-2 with TRBJ1-1, with unresolved D. The CDR3 is 14 residues long. CDR1 and CDR2 from the germline V gene are SGHTA and FQGNSA. The V gene lost 1 base and the J gene lost 0 bases, with 6 bases spanning the gap. Here the CDR3 reads CASSLVRVNTEAFF. CDR3 bases: TGTGCCAGCAGCTTAGTCAGAGTGAACACTGAAGCTTTCTTT.

The genes are TRBV29-1 and TRBJ2-2; D perhaps matches TRBD1 (6 bases). CDR1 and CDR2 from the germline V gene are SQVTM and ANQGSEA. This CDR3 is built from 14 residues. Trimming shortened V by 4 bases and J by 3 bases, and 12 bases separated the two germline ends. The CDR3 nucleotides are TGCAGCGTTGTAACAGGGCGAGACACCGGGGAGCTGTTTTTT. Translated, it gives CSVVTGRDTGELFF.

This clone has just one count. The rearrangement uses TRBV7-9 and TRBJ2-7; D not resolved. Germline CDR1 reads SEHNR; CDR2 reads FQNEAQ (reference sequence). This CDR3 contains 11 residues. V dropped 8 bases and J dropped 1 base, with 6 bases sitting between them. For the CDR3, the DNA is TGTGCCAGCTCGAGGTCCTACGAGCAGTACTTC. Amino acids: CASSRSYEQYF.